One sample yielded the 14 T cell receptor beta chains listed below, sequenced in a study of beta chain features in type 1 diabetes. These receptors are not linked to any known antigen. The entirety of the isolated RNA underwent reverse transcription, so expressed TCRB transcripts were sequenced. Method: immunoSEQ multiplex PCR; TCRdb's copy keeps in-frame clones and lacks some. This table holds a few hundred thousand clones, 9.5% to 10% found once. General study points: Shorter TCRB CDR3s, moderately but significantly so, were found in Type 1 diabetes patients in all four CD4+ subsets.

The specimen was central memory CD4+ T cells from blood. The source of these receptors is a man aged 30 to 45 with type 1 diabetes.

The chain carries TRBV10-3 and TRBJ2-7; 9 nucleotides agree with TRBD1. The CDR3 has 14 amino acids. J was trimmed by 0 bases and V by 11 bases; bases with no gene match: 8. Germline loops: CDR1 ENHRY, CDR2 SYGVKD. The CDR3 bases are TGTGCCCTAAGTTCGACAGGGGGCTCCTACGAGCAGTACTTC. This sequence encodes CALSSTGGSYEQYF.

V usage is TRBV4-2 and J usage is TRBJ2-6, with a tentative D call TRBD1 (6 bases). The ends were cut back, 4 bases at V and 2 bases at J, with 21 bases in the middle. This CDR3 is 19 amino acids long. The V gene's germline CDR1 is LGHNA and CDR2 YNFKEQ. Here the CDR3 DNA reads TGTGCCAGCAGCCCACAAGGGCAGCAGGGGATCACTGGGGCCAACGTCCTGACTTTC. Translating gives CASSPQGQQGITGANVLTF.

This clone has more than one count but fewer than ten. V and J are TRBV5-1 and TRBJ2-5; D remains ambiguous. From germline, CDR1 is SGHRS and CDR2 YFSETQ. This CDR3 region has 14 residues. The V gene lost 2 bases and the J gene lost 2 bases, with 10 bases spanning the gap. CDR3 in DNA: TGCGCCAGCAGCTTTGCTCAGCTTCAAGAGACCCAGTACTTC. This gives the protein CASSFAQLQETQYF.

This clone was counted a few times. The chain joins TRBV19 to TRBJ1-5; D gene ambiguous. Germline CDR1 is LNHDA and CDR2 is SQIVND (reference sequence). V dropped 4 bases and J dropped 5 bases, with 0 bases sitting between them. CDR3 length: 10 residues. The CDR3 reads CASSNQPQHF. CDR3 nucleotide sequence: TGTGCCAGTAGTAATCAGCCCCAGCATTTT.

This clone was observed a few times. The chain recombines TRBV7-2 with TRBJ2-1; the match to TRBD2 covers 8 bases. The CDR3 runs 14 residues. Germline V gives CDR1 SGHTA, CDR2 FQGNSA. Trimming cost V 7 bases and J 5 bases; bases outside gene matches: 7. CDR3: CASTRGGVNNEQFF. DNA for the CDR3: TGTGCCAGCACCCGGGGGGGAGTGAACAATGAGCAGTTCTTC.

The CDR3 region is CASSREAFGGQPQHF. In DNA form, the CDR3 reads TGTGCCAGCAGCCGCGAAGCTTTTGGGGGTCAGCCCCAGCATTTT. The chain is built from TRBV7-2 and TRBJ1-5, with D tentatively TRBD1 (5 bases). The CDR3 covers 15 residues. V was trimmed by 5 bases and J by 6 bases, leaving 17 bases between them. Germline-derived CDR1 and CDR2 are SGHTA and FQGNSA.

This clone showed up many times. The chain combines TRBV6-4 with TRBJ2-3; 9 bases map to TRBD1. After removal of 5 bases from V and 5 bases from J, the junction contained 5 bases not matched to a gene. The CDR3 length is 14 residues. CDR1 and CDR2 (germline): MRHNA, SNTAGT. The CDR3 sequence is CASSPTGGEDTQYF. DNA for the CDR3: TGTGCCAGCAGTCCGACAGGGGGGGAAGATACGCAGTATTTT.

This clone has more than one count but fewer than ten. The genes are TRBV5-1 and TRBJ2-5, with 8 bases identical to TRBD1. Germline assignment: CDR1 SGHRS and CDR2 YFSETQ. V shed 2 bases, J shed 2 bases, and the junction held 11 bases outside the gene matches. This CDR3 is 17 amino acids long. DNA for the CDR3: TGCGCCAGCAGCTTTCCCCGGGACAGGCCACAACAAGAGACCCAGTACTTC. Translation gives CASSFPRDRPQQETQYF.

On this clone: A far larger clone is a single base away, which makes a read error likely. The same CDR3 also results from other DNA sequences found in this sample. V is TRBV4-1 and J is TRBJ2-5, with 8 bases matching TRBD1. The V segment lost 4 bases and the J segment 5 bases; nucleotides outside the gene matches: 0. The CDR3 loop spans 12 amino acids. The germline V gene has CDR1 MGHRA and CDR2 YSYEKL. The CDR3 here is CASSRDRETQYF. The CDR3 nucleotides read TGCGCCAGCAGCCGGGACAGGGAGACCCAGTACTTC.

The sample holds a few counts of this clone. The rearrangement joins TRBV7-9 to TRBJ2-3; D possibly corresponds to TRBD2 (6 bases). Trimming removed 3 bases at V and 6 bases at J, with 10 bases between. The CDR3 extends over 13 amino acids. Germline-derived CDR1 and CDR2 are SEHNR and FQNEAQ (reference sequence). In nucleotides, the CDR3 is TGTGCCAGCAGCTTTCGGGGGTCCGATACGCAGTATTTT. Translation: CASSFRGSDTQYF.

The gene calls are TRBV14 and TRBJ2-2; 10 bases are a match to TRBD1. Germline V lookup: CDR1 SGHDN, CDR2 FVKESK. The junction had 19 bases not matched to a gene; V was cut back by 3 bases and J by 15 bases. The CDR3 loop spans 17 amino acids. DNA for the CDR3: TGTGCCAGCAGCCACGGGACAGGGGCCCCTAAACACCGTAAATTGTTTTTT. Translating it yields CASSHGTGAPKHRKLFF.

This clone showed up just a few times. CDR3: CASSLLERQGNEQFF. CDR3 sequence (DNA): TGCGCCAGCAGCCTACTTGAGAGACAGGGCAATGAGCAGTTCTTC. The genes are TRBV4-1 and TRBJ2-1; 7 nucleotides agree with TRBD1. J lost 6 bases, V lost 4 bases, and 9 bases had no gene match. Germline-derived CDR1 and CDR2 are MGHRA and YSYEKL. CDR3 length: 15 residues.

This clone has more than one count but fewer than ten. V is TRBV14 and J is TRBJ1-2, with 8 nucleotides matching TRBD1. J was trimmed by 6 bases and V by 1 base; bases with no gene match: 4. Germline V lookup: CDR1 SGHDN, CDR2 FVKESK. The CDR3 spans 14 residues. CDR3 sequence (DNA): TGTGCCAGCAGCCAAGGGTCAGGGGGCGATGGCTACACCTTC. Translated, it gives CASSQGSGGDGYTF.

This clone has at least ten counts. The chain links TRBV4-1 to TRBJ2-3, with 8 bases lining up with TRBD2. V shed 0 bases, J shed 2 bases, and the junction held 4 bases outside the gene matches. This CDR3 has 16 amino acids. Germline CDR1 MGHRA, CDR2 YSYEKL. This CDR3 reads CASSQEKRGNTDTQYF. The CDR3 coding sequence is TGCGCCAGCAGCCAAGAAAAGCGGGGGAACACAGATACGCAGTATTTT.